These 29 T cell receptor beta chains originate from one sample sequenced in a study of blood T cell repertoires in COVID-19. Some clones are missing from TCRdb's copy, which holds only in-frame ones; the method was immunoSEQ multiplex PCR. The sample includes over 200,000 clones, more than 80% of them seen just once. Material for sequencing was PBMCs or T cells enriched from blood (not recorded which). The receptors stem from a man aged 60 to 69 who had recovered from COVID-19.

V gene TRBV2 combines with J gene TRBJ1-1; D is perhaps TRBD1 (6 bases). Trimming removed 7 bases at V and 5 bases at J, with 11 bases between. The CDR3 consists of 12 residues. Germline V CDR1 and CDR2: SNHLY, FYNNEI. The CDR3 loop is CASTEGGTEAFF. CDR3 coding DNA: TGTGCCAGCACGGAGGGGGGGACTGAAGCTTTCTTT.

This clone was detected only once. This chain links TRBV19 with TRBJ2-2; D perhaps matches TRBD1 (6 bases). Trimming left V 2 bases short and J 1 base short, with 17 bases between. The germline gives CDR1 LNHDA, CDR2 SQIVND (reference sequence). CDR3 length: 18 residues. CDR3 sequence (DNA): TGTGCCAGTAGTATATATTTTCCAGGGGCCTTGAACACCGGGGAGCTGTTTTTT. This gives the protein CASSIYFPGALNTGELFF.

The rearrangement uses TRBV5-6 and TRBJ2-4; 7 nucleotides match TRBD1. The junction had 4 bases not matched to a gene; V was cut back by 0 bases and J by 1 base. The V gene's germline CDR1 is SGHDT and CDR2 YYEEEE. The CDR3 extends over 16 amino acids. The CDR3 DNA reads as TGTGCCAGCAGCTTGGACAGGGGATGGGCCAAAAACATTCAGTACTTC. It translates to CASSLDRGWAKNIQYF.

V gene TRBV9 combines with J gene TRBJ1-5; D not certain. CDR3 size: 13 residues. Germline-derived CDR1 and CDR2 are SGDLS and YYNGEE. V lost 0 bases to trimming and J lost 6 bases, with 7 bases between them. The CDR3 nucleotides read TGTGCCAGCAGCGTAGGAGGGTTTCAGCCCCAGCATTTT. Translation gives CASSVGGFQPQHF.

The chain is built from TRBV12-3 or TRBV12-4 and TRBJ1-1; D gene unclear. Trimming cost V 8 bases and J 2 bases, with 12 bases left between them. CDR3 length: 13 residues. The CDR3 bases are TGTGCCAGCTCATGGAGCCTTAACACTGAAGCTTTCTTT. Translating gives CASSWSLNTEAFF.

V gene TRBV20-1 combines with J gene TRBJ2-1, with D uncertain. CDR1 is DFQATT and CDR2 is SNEGSKA in the germline V gene (reference sequence). V dropped 5 bases and J dropped 5 bases, with 7 bases sitting between them. The CDR3 sequence is 11 residues long. The CDR3 protein is CSADGHNEQFF. As DNA, the CDR3 is TGCAGTGCTGATGGCCACAATGAGCAGTTCTTC.

DNA of the CDR3: TGTGCCAGCAGCGTCGTAGCGTTTACGAGCTCCTACAATGAGCAGTTCTTC. It specifies CASSVVAFTSSYNEQFF. The chain is built from TRBV9 and TRBJ2-1, with a weak D call TRBD2 (5 bases). V lost 2 bases and J 0 bases, leaving 15 bases between the germline ends. CDR3 length: 17 amino acids. Looked up from germline, CDR1 is SGDLS and CDR2 is YYNGEE.

DNA of the CDR3: TGTGCCAGCAGCAAAGGAGTCTTCCACTCTAGCACAGATACGCAGTATTTT. Protein product: CASSKGVFHSSTDTQYF. The chain employs TRBV21-1 and TRBJ2-3; the table gives TRBD2 as D, unverified against the DNA. TRBV21-1 constitutes a pseudogene. The CDR3 covers 17 residues.

The V gene is TRBV7-9, the J gene TRBJ1-4; D possibly corresponds to TRBD1 (6 bases). The CDR3 consists of 14 residues. Germline V lookup: CDR1 SEHNR, CDR2 FQNEAQ (reference sequence). V shed 1 base and J shed 7 bases, with 10 bases lying between them. CDR3 sequence: CASSLGGGFEKLFF. CDR3 coding DNA: TGTGCCAGCAGCTTAGGAGGGGGTTTTGAAAAACTGTTTTTT.

The chain carries TRBV5-4 and TRBJ2-7, with 8 bases lining up with TRBD1. The CDR3 is made up of 15 amino acids. V trimming: 0 bases; J trimming: 0 bases; junction bases outside the gene matches: 2. Germline V gene lookup returns CDR1 SGHNT and CDR2 YYREEE (reference sequence). CDR3 region: CASSLGTGSSYEQYF. In DNA form, the CDR3 reads TGTGCCAGCAGCTTGGGGACAGGGAGCTCCTACGAGCAGTACTTC. The complete variable domain, with remaining parts taken from reference TRBV5-4 and TRBJ2-7, reads ETGVTQSPTHLIKTRGQQVTLRCSSQSGHNTVSWYQQALGQGPQFIFQYYREEENGRGNFPPRFSGLQFPNYSSELNVNALELDDSALYLCASSLGTGSSYEQYFGPGTRLTVT.

This chain links TRBV18 with TRBJ2-5; 7 positions agree with TRBD2. The CDR3 contains 14 residues. Germline values: CDR1 KGHSH, CDR2 LQKENI. Trimming cost V 0 bases and J 4 bases; bases outside gene matches: 2. CDR3 sequence (DNA): TGTGCCAGCTCACCACCGGGGGAGGGAGAGACCCAGTACTTC. It is translated as CASSPPGEGETQYF.

The chain's CDR3 is CASSLGASFSPLHF. The CDR3 DNA reads TGTGCCAGCAGCTTGGGGGCCTCTTTCTCACCCCTCCACTTT. V usage is TRBV5-4 and J usage is TRBJ1-6, with D unresolved. Germline V lookup: CDR1 SGHNT, CDR2 YYREEE (reference sequence). The CDR3 has 14 residues. V lost 0 bases, J lost 10 bases, and 11 bases lay in between.

This clone appeared a single time. The chain uses TRBV15 and TRBJ2-7, with D possibly TRBD1 on 9 matching bases. V lost 1 base and J lost 5, with 15 bases in between. The CDR3 consists of 15 residues. CDR1 and CDR2 from the germline V gene are LNHNV and YYDKDF (reference sequence). The CDR3 sequence: CATSRGGGTGNEQYF. In nucleotides, the CDR3 is TGTGCCACCAGCAGAGGCGGGGGGACAGGGAACGAGCAGTACTTC.

This chain joins TRBV5-1 and TRBJ2-3, with D tentatively TRBD1 (6 bases). Trimming took off 2 bases at V and 6 bases at J, with 16 bases between the two ends. The CDR3 has 15 residues. CDR1 SGHRS and CDR2 YFSETQ come from the germline V gene. CDR3 coding DNA: TGCGCCAGCAGCTTTAATACAGGGATTGGTGATACGCAGTATTTT. Encoded protein: CASSFNTGIGDTQYF.

The CDR3 DNA reads TGTGCCAGCAGCCCGCCGGGACTAGCGGGGCGCAATGAGCAGTTCTTC. Protein: CASSPPGLAGRNEQFF. The chain joins TRBV11-1 to TRBJ2-1; TRBD2 aligns across 13 bases. Germline V gene lookup returns CDR1 SGHAT and CDR2 FQDESV (reference sequence). The CDR3 runs 16 residues. Trimming removed 5 bases from V and 6 bases from J; junction bases left unmatched: 7.

This chain uses TRBV13 with TRBJ2-1, with D maybe TRBD1 (6 bases). CDR1 and CDR2 (germline): PRHDT, FYEKMQ (reference sequence). The CDR3 contains 15 residues. V lost 5 bases and J lost 1, with 12 bases in between. The CDR3 reads CASSQNRASYNEQFF. CDR3 DNA: TGTGCCAGCAGCCAAAACAGGGCTTCCTACAATGAGCAGTTCTTC.

This clone has a single count. V gene TRBV2 combines with J gene TRBJ1-1; D not certain. The V gene's germline CDR1 is SNHLY and CDR2 FYNNEI. The CDR3 length is 14 residues. With 6 bases removed from V and 1 base from J, the gap between germline ends came to 12 bases. CDR3 coding DNA: TGTGCCAGCAGCCCCGACATACCGAACACTGAAGCTTTCTTT. It translates to CASSPDIPNTEAFF.

This chain links TRBV27 with TRBJ1-4; D might be TRBD1 (5 bases). The CDR3 totals 15 residues. The ends were cut back, 3 bases at V and 5 bases at J, with 13 bases in the middle. Per germline, CDR1 MNHEY and CDR2 SMNVEV (reference sequence). The CDR3 is CASSFGGWQNEKLFF. The CDR3 DNA is TGTGCCAGCAGTTTTGGGGGGTGGCAAAATGAAAAACTGTTTTTT.

The gene calls are TRBV11-3 and TRBJ2-2; the match to TRBD1 covers 9 bases. J gave up 6 bases and V 5 bases, and 7 bases lay outside the gene matches. Germline V CDR1 and CDR2: SGHNT, YENEEA. There are 15 residues in the CDR3. CDR3 DNA: TGTGCCAGCAGCACGGGGACAGGGATCGCCGGGGAGCTGTTTTTT. Its translation is CASSTGTGIAGELFF. The variable domain in full, with the rest retrieved from reference TRBV11-3 and TRBJ2-2, is EAGVVQSPRYKIIEKKQPVAFWCNPISGHNTLYWYLQNLGQGPELLIRYENEEAVDDSQLPKDRFSAERLKGVDSTLKIQPAELGDSAVYLCASSTGTGIAGELFFGEGSRLTVL.

CDR3 DNA: TGTGCCAGCAGCTTATCCGGGACTCGCTCCTACGAGCAGTACTTC. Translated: CASSLSGTRSYEQYF. The chain combines TRBV7-2 with TRBJ2-7, with D possibly matching TRBD2 (6 bases). V was shortened by 2 bases and J by 0 bases, with 11 bases between the two germline ends. The CDR3 totals 15 residues. Per the germline V gene, CDR1 is SGHTA and CDR2 is FQGNSA.

The chain has TRBV11-3 and TRBJ2-3; 14 nucleotides match TRBD2. Trimming removed 5 bases from V and 2 bases from J; junction bases left unmatched: 6. The length of the CDR3 is 17 residues. Per germline, CDR1 SGHNT and CDR2 YENEEA. The chain's CDR3 is CASSARTSGGITDTQYF. The CDR3 DNA follows: TGTGCCAGCAGCGCCAGGACTAGCGGGGGGATCACAGATACGCAGTATTTT.

The chain joins TRBV5-1 to TRBJ1-1; the D is unclear. From germline, CDR1 is SGHRS and CDR2 YFSETQ. The CDR3 consists of 14 residues. V lost 2 bases and J lost 1, with 9 bases in between. The CDR3 reads CASSFGQENTEAFF. CDR3 DNA: TGCGCCAGCAGCTTTGGGCAGGAGAACACTGAAGCTTTCTTT.

The chain couples TRBV10-3 to TRBJ2-5; TRBD1 aligns across 8 bases. Germline CDR1 reads ENHRY; CDR2 reads SYGVKD. V gave up 3 bases and J gave up 5 bases; unmatched junction bases: 8. The CDR3 covers 15 residues. Here the CDR3 reads CAISEGQGAGETQYF. The CDR3 region has the DNA TGTGCCATCAGTGAAGGTCAGGGGGCTGGGGAGACCCAGTACTTC.

The chain couples TRBV5-1 to TRBJ1-5; D ambiguous. The CDR3 contains 13 residues. Per the germline V gene, CDR1 is SGHRS and CDR2 is YFSETQ. V lost 2 bases to trimming and J lost 4 bases, with 7 bases between them. Here the CDR3 DNA reads TGCGCCAGCAGCTTTGGCGGGAATCAGCCCCAGCATTTT. Protein product: CASSFGGNQPQHF.

The chain carries TRBV10-3 and TRBJ2-7, with a tentative D call TRBD2 (5 bases). From germline, CDR1 is ENHRY and CDR2 SYGVKD. V lost 5 bases and J lost 5, with 13 bases in between. The CDR3 extends over 13 amino acids. The CDR3 loop is CAISQDGADEQYF. Here the CDR3 DNA reads TGTGCCATCAGTCAGGACGGAGCGGACGAGCAGTACTTC.

DNA of the CDR3: TGTGCCAGCAGCCTAGGGGGCGGGGGGCCCGCCTACGAGCAGTACTTC. Its translation is CASSLGGGGPAYEQYF. The chain combines TRBV11-3 with TRBJ2-7, with D possibly being TRBD2 (8 bases). Trimming took off 5 bases at V and 2 bases at J, with 19 bases between the two ends. Germline V gene sequence: CDR1 SGHNT, CDR2 YENEEA. The CDR3 consists of 16 residues.

This chain uses TRBV9 with TRBJ1-2, with unresolved D. CDR1 and CDR2 from the germline V gene are SGDLS and YYNGEE. CDR3 length: 15 residues. V was pared by 0 bases and J by 0 bases, with 9 bases between. The CDR3 coding sequence is TGTGCCAGCAGCGTAGTGGCTTCAGCTAACTATGGCTACACCTTC. This encodes CASSVVASANYGYTF.

This clone appeared many times. The V and J genes are TRBV5-4 and TRBJ2-1; no clear D gene. This CDR3 has 14 residues. Germline loops: CDR1 SGHNT, CDR2 YYREEE (reference sequence). Trimming shortened V by 7 bases and J by 7 bases, and 18 bases separated the two germline ends. CDR3 protein: CASRSQRSQNEQFF. Here the CDR3 DNA reads TGTGCCAGCCGATCCCAGCGAAGTCAAAATGAGCAGTTCTTC.

J is TRBJ2-1 and V is TRBV11-3; weak D call: TRBD1 (6 bases). From germline, CDR1 is SGHNT and CDR2 YENEEA. V lost 6 bases to trimming and J lost 0 bases, with 12 bases between them. The CDR3 has 15 amino acids. The CDR3 is CASRPQGISYNEQFF. CDR3 DNA: TGTGCCAGCAGACCACAGGGCATCTCCTACAATGAGCAGTTCTTC.